The clone carrying this T cell receptor (beta chain) was counted a few times. The ends lost 3 bases at V and 5 bases at J; junction bases unmatched: 8. CDR3 length: 16 residues. Germline assignment: CDR1 LGHNT and CDR2 FRNRAP. The data were obtained in a study of T-cell memory formation after mild COVID-19. 5'RACE, which relied on constant-segment primers, yielded TCR alpha and TCR beta cDNA libraries carrying sample barcodes and UMIs. One entry per CDR3 protein, called by TCRdb with MiXCR from the 5' RACE reads. The data hold around 300,000 distinct CDR3 sequences, with 14% observed a single time. This sequence joins TRBV12-5 and TRBJ2-2; 8 bases agree with TRBD1. The TCR originated in a man aged 18 to 29 who had mild COVID-19 (a few samples of this study predate the infection). Cell type and time point are not known. Sequenced sample: PBMCs or a T cell subset sorted from them (not recorded which). CDR3 DNA: TGTGCTAGTGGTTTTAGGGCAGGGGGCGCAACCGGGGAGCTGTTTTTT. Protein: CASGFRAGGATGELFF.